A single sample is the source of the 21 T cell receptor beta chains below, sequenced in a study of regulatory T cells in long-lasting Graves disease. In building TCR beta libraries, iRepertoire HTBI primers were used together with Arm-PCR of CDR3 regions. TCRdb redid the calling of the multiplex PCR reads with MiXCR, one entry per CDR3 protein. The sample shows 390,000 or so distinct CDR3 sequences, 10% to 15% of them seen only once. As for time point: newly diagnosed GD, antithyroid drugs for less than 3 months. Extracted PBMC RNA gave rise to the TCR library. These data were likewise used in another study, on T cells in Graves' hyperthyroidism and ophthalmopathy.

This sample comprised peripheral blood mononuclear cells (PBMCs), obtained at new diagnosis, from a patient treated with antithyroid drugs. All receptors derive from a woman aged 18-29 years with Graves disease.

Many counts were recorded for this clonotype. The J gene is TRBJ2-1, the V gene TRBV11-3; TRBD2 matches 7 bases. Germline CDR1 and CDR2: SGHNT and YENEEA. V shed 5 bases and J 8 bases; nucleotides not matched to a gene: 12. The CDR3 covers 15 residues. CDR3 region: CASSPTPGGLDEQFF. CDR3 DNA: TGTGCCAGCAGCCCAACCCCGGGAGGATTGGATGAGCAGTTCTTC.

CDR3 sequence: CAWSVIDTIYF. The CDR3 DNA sequence: TGTGCCTGGAGTGTAATTGACACCATATATTTT. This chain uses TRBV30 with TRBJ1-3; D call uncertain. The germline CDR1 and CDR2 sequences are GTSNPN and SVGIG (reference sequence). The length of the CDR3 is 11 residues. Trimming pared 0 bases from V and 8 bases from J, leaving 5 bases between.

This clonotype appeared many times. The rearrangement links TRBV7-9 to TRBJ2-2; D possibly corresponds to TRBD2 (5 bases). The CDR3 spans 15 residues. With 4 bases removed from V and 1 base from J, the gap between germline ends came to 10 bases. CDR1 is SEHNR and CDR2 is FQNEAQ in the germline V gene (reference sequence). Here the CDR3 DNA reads TGTGCCAGCAGCTCGGACTGGATGAACACCGGGGAGCTGTTTTTT. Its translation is CASSSDWMNTGELFF.

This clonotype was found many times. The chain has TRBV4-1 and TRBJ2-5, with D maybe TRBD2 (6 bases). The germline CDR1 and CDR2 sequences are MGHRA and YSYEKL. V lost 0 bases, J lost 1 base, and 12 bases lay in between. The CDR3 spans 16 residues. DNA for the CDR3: TGCGCCAGCAGCCAAGAGAGGAGGGCCCCCCAAGAGACCCAGTACTTC. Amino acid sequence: CASSQERRAPQETQYF.

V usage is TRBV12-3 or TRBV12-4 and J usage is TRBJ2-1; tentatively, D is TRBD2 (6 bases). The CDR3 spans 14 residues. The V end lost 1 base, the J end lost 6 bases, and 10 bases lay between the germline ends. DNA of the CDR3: TGTGCCAGCAGTTTAGTCGCGGGGCCCAATGAGCAGTTCTTC. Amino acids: CASSLVAGPNEQFF.

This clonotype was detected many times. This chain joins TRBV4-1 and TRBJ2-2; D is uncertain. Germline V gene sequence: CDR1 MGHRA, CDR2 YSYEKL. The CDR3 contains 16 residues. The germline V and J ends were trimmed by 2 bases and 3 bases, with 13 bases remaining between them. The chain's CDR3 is CASSQIVWVDTGELFF. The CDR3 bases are TGCGCCAGCAGCCAAATCGTCTGGGTAGACACCGGGGAGCTGTTTTTT.

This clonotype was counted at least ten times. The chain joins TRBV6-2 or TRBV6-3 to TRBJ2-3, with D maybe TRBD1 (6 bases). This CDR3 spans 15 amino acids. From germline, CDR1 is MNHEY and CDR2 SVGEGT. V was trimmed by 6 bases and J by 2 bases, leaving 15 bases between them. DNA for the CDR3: TGTGCCAGCAGACTCCAGGGGCTCCACACAGATACGCAGTATTTT. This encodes CASRLQGLHTDTQYF.

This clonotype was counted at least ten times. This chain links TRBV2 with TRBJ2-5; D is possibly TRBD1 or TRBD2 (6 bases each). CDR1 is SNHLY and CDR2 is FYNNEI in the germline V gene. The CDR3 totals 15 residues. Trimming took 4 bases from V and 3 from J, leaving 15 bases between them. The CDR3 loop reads CASSGGASREETQYF. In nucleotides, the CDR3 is TGTGCCAGCAGTGGGGGGGCTAGCAGAGAAGAGACCCAGTACTTC.

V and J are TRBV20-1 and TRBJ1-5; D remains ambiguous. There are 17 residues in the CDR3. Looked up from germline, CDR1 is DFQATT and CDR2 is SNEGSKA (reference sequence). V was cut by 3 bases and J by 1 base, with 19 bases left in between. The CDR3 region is CSASSIAFAGSNQPQHF. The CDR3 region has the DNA TGCAGTGCTAGTTCCATAGCGTTTGCCGGCAGCAATCAGCCCCAGCATTTT.

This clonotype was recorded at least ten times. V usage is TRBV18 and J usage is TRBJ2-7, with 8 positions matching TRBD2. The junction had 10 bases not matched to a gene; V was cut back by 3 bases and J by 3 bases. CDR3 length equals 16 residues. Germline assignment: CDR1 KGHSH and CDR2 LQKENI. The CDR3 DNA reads TGTGCCAGCTCACCCACACTAGCGGCACATGACTACGAGCAGTACTTC. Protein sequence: CASSPTLAAHDYEQYF. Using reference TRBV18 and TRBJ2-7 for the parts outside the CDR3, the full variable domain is NAGVMQNPRHLVRRRGQEARLRCSPMKGHSHVYWYRQLPEEGLKFMVYLQKENIIDESGMPKERFSAEFPKEGPSILRIQQVVRGDSAAYFCASSPTLAAHDYEQYFGPGTRLTVT.

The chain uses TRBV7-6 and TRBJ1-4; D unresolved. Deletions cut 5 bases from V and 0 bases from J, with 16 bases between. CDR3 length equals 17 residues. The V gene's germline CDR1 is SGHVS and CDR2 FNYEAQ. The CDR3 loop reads CASSRPAPISTNEKLFF. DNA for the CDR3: TGTGCCAGCAGCCGGCCGGCCCCGATTTCAACTAATGAAAAACTGTTTTTT.

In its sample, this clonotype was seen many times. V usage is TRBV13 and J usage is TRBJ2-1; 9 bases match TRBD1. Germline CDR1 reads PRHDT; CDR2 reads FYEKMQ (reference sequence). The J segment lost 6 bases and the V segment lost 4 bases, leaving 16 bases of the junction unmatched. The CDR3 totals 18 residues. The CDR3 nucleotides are TGTGCCAGCAGCTCCGGGACAGGGCTACGTGGTGCGTCCAATGAGCAGTTCTTC. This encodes CASSSGTGLRGASNEQFF.

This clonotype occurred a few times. The CDR3 DNA follows: TGTGCCAGCAGCTTAAGTGGACTAGCGGAGACCCAGTACTTC. Protein sequence: CASSLSGLAETQYF. The chain couples TRBV7-3 to TRBJ2-1; 9 positions agree with TRBD2. The J call is uncertain, as TRBJ2-5 better fits the DNA end. This CDR3 is built from 14 residues. The germline V gene has CDR1 SGHTA and CDR2 FQGTGA.

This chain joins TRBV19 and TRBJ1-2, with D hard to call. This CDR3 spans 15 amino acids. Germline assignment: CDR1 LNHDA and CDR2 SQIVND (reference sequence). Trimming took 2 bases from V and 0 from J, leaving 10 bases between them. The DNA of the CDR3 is TGTGCCAGTAGTATATCATACCAAGCTAACTATGGCTACACCTTC. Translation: CASSISYQANYGYTF.

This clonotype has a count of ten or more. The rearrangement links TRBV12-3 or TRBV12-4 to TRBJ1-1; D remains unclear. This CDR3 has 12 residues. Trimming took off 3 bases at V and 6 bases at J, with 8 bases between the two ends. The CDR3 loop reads CASSFWRSEAFF. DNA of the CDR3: TGTGCCAGCAGTTTCTGGAGGTCTGAAGCTTTCTTT.

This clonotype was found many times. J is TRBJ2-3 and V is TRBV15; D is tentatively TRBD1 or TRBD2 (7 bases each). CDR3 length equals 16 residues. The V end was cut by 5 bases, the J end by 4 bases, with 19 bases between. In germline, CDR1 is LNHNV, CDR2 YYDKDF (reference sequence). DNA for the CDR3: TGTGCCACCAGCCAAAGGGGGAGGGGGCTTGCAGATACGCAGTATTTT. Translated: CATSQRGRGLADTQYF.

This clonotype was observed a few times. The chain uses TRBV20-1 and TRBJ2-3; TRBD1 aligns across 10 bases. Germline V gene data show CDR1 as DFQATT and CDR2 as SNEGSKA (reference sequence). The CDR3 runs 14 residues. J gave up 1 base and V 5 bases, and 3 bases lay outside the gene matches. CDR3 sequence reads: CSASGTGGTDTQYF. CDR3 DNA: TGCAGTGCTTCCGGGACAGGGGGCACAGATACGCAGTATTTT.

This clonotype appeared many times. The CDR3 DNA sequence: TGTGCCAGCAGCTTAAGTTCCGTAGTCGGCGAGCAGTACTTC. Protein: CASSLSSVVGEQYF. The chain employs TRBV7-3 and TRBJ2-7; D not certain. Trimming left V 1 base short and J 6 bases short, with 13 bases between. Germline V gives CDR1 SGHTA, CDR2 FQGTGA. CDR3 length equals 14 residues.

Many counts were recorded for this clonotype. The CDR3 DNA sequence: TGTGCCAGCAGTGAAAAACGGACCACCTACGAGCAGTACTTC. Translated, it gives CASSEKRTTYEQYF. The chain carries TRBV6-1 and TRBJ2-7; no definite D call. CDR3 length: 14 amino acids. The germline V gene has CDR1 MNHNS and CDR2 SASEGT. Trimming took off 2 bases at V and 2 bases at J, with 10 bases between the two ends.

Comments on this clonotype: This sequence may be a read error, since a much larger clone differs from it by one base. In nucleotides, the CDR3 is TGCAGGATTCACCTAGGAGATACGCAGTATTTT. This translates into CRIHLGDTQYF. The chain couples TRBV20-1 to TRBJ2-3; D is undetermined. There are 11 residues in the CDR3. From germline, CDR1 is DFQATT and CDR2 SNEGSKA (reference sequence).

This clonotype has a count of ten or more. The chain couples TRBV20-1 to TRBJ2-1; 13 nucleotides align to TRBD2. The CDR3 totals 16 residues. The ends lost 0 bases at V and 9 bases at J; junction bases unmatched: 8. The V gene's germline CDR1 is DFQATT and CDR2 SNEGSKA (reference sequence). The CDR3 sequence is CSARDSWTSGRGEQFF. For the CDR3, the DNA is TGCAGTGCTAGAGATTCCTGGACTAGCGGGAGAGGTGAGCAGTTCTTC.